This record concerns one T cell receptor beta chain sequence. The data are from a study of blood T cell repertoires in COVID-19. Across the study: Whether acute or convalescent, the COVID-19 samples came from the United States, Italy and Spain. T cells, B-cell-depleted T cells, or PBMCs supplied cDNA or gDNA.

The assay was immunoSEQ multiplex PCR, and TCRdb's table has in-frame clones only and misses some. The table lists over 150,000 clones, approximately 80% of them singletons. This CDR3 is built from 17 residues. One Seattle source followed patients from active infection through their disease course. This sequence originates from a woman of 80 years or more with COVID-19, enrolled during active disease. The J gene is TRBJ1-1, the V gene TRBV21-1; the table's TRBD1 call for D was not verified on the DNA. TRBV21-1 is a pseudogene segment. Sequenced material: peripheral blood. The CDR3 nucleotides read TGTGCCAGCAGCCAAACCCCAGGGGTCCTCATGAACACTGAAGCTTTCTTT. Its protein is CASSQTPGVLMNTEAFF.